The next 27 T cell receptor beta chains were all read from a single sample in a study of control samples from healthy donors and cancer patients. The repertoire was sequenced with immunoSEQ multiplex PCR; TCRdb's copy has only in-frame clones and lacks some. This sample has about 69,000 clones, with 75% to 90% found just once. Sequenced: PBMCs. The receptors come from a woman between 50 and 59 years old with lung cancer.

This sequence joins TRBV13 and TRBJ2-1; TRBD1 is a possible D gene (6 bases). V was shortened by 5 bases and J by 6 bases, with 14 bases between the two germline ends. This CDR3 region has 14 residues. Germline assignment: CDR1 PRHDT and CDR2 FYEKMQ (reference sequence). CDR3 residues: CASSLGTPINEQFF. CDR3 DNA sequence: TGTGCCAGCAGCCTCGGGACACCCATCAATGAGCAGTTCTTC.

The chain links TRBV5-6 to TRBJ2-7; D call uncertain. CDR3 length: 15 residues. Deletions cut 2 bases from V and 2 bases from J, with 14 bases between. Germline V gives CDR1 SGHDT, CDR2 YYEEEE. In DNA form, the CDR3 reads TGTGCCAGCAGCTTTGCCGCGATGGGTACCTACGAGCAGTACTTC. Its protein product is CASSFAAMGTYEQYF.

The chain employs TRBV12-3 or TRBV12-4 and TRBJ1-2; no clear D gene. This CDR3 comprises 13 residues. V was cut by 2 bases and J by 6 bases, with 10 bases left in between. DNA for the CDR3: TGTGCCAGCAGTTTAAGGCCCGAGCATGGCTACACCTTC. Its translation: CASSLRPEHGYTF.

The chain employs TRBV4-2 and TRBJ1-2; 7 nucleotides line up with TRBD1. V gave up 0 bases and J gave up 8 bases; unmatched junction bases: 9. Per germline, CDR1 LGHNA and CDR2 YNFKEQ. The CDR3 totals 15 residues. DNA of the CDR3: TGTGCCAGCAGCCAAGATTATGGGCAGGGGGGCGGCTACACCTTC. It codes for CASSQDYGQGGGYTF.

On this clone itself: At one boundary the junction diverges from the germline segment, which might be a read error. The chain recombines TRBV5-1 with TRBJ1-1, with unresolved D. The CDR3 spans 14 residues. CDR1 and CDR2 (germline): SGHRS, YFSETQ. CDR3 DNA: TGCGCCGGCAGCTTGGGGTTTGGGGACACTGAAGCTTTCTTT. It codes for CAGSLGFGDTEAFF. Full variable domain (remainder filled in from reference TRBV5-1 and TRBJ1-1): KAGVTQTPRYLIKTRGQQVTLSCSPISGHRSVSWYQQTPGQGLQFLFEYFSETQRNKGNFPGRFSGRQFSNSRSEMNVSTLELGDSALYLCAGSLGFGDTEAFFGQGTRLTVV.

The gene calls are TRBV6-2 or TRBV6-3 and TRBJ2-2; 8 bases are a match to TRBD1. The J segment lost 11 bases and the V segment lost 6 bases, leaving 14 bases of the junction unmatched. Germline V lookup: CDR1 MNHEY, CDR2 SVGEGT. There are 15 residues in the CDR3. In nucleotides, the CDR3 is TGTGCCAGCAGCCCCACAGGGGGTCTAACTAAAGAGCTGTTTTTT. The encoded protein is CASSPTGGLTKELFF.

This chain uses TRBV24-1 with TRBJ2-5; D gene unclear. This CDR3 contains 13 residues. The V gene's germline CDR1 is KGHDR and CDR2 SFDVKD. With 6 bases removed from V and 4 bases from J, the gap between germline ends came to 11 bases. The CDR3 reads CATSPAGRETQYF. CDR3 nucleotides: TGTGCCACCAGTCCCGCAGGAAGAGAGACCCAGTACTTC.

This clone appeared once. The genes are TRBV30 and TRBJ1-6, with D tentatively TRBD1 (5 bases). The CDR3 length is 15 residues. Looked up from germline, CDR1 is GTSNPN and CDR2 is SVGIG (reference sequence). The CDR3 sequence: CAVAAVQGYNSPLHF. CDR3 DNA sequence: TGTGCGGTGGCGGCCGTGCAGGGCTATAATTCACCCCTCCACTTT. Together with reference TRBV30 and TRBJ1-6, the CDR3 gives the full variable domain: SQTIHQWPATLVQPVGSPLSLECTVEGTSNPNLYWYRQAAGRGLQLLFYSVGIGQISSEVPQNLSASRPQDRQFILSSKKLLLSDSGFYLCAVAAVQGYNSPLHFGNGTRLTVT.

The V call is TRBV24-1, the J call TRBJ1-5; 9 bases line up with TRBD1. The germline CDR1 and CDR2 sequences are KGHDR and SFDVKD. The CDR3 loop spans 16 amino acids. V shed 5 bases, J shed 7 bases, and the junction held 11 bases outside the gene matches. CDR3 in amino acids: CATSGSAGQGKQPQHF. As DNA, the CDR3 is TGTGCCACCAGTGGTTCCGCAGGACAGGGGAAACAGCCCCAGCATTTT.

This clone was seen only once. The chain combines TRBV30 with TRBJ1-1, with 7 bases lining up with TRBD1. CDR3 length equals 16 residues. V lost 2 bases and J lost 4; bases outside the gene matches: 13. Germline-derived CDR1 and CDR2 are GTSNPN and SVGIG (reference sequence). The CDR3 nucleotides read TGTGCCTGGAGTCTCACAGAGGCAGGGACAGCCACTGAAGCTTTCTTT. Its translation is CAWSLTEAGTATEAFF. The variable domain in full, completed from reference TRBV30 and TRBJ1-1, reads SQTIHQWPATLVQPVGSPLSLECTVEGTSNPNLYWYRQAAGRGLQLLFYSVGIGQISSEVPQNLSASRPQDRQFILSSKKLLLSDSGFYLCAWSLTEAGTATEAFFGQGTRLTVV.

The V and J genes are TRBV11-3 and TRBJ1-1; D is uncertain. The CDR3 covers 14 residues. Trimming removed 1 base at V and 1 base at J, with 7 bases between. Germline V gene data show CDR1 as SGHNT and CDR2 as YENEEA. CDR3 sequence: CASSLGAANTEAFF. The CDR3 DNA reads TGTGCCAGCAGCTTAGGGGCGGCGAACACTGAAGCTTTCTTT.

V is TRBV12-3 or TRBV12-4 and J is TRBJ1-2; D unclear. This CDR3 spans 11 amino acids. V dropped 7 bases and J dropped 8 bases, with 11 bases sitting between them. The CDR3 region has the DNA TGTGCCAGCACCACGGGAGAGGGCTACACCTTC. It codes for CASTTGEGYTF.

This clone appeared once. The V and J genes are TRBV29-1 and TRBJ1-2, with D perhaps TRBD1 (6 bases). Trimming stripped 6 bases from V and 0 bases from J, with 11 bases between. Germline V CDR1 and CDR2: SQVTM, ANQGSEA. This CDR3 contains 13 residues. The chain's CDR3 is CSVREGANYGYTF. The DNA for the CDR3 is TGCAGCGTCCGTGAGGGGGCTAACTATGGCTACACCTTC. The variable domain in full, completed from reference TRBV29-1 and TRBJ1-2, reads SAVISQKPSRDICQRGTSLTIQCQVDSQVTMMFWYRQQPGQSLTLIATANQGSEATYESGFVIDKFPISRPNLTFSTLTVSNMSPEDSSIYLCSVREGANYGYTFGSGTRLTVV.

The CDR3 nucleotides are TGCGCCAGCAGCTTAGGACAGCCGAACACTGAAGCTTTCTTT. Residues: CASSLGQPNTEAFF. J is TRBJ1-1 and V is TRBV5-1; possibly TRBD1 for D (6 bases). The CDR3 contains 14 residues. V lost 2 bases and J 1 base, leaving 9 bases between the germline ends. CDR1 SGHRS and CDR2 YFSETQ come from the germline V gene.

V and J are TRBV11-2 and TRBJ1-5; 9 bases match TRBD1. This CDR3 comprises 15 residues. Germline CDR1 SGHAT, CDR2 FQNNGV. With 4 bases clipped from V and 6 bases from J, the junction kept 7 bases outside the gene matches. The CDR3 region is CASSSQGALGQPQHF. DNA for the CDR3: TGTGCCAGCAGCTCACAGGGGGCGCTGGGTCAGCCCCAGCATTTT.

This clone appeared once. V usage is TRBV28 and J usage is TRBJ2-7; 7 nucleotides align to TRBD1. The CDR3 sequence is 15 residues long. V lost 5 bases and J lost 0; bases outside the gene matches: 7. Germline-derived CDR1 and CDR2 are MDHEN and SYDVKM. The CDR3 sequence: CASSPGTASSYEQYF. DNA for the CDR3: TGTGCCAGCAGTCCCGGGACAGCAAGCTCCTACGAGCAGTACTTC.

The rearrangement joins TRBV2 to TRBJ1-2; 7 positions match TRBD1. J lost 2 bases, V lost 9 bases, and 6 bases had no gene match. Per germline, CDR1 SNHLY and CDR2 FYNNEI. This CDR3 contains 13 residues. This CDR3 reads CASNRGGNYGYTF. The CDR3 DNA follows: TGTGCCAGTAACAGGGGTGGCAACTATGGCTACACCTTC.

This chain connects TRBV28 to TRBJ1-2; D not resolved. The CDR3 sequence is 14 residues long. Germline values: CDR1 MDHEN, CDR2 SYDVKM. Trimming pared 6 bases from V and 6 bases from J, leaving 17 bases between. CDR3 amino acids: CASSTEINRDGYTF. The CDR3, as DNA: TGTGCCAGCAGCACCGAGATTAATAGGGATGGCTACACCTTC.

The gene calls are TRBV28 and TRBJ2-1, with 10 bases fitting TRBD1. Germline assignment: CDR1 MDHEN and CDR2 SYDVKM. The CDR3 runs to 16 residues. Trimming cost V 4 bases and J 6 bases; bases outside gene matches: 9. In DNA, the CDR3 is TGTGCCAGCAGTTCCTCGGGACAGGGGAAGGGCAATGAGCAGTTCTTC. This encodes CASSSSGQGKGNEQFF.

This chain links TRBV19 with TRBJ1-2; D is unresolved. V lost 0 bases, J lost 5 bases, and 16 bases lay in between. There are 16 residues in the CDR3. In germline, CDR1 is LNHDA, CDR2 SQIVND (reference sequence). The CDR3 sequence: CASSIDPGRLRYGYTF. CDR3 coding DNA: TGTGCCAGTAGTATAGATCCCGGCAGGCTCCGGTATGGCTACACCTTC.

CDR3 sequence reads: CASSHREEQFF. The CDR3 DNA reads as TGTGCCAGCAGCCACAGGGAGGAGCAGTTCTTC. The chain carries TRBV3-1 (or the pseudogene TRBV3-2) and TRBJ2-1; D could derive from TRBD1 or TRBD2 (5 bases each). V lost 3 bases and J lost 10, with 7 bases in between. CDR1 is LGHDT and CDR2 is YNNKEL in the germline V gene (reference sequence). This CDR3 is 11 amino acids long.

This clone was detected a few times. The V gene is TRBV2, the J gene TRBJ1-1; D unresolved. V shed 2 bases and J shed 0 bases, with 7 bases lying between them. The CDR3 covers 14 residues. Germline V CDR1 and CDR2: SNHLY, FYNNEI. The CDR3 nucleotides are TGTGCCAGCAGTGAATCCAGGTTGAACACTGAAGCTTTCTTT. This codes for CASSESRLNTEAFF.

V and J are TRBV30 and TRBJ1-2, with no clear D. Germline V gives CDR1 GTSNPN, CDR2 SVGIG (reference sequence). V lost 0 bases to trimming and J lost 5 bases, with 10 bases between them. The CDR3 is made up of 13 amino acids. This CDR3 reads CAWSVEAKYGYTF. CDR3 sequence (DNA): TGTGCCTGGAGTGTTGAGGCAAAGTATGGCTACACCTTC.

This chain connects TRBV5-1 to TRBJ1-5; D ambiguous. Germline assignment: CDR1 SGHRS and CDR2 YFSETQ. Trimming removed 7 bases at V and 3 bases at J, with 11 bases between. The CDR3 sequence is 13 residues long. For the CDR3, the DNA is TGCGCCAGCTCCTTAACCCCCAATCAGCCCCAGCATTTT. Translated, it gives CASSLTPNQPQHF.

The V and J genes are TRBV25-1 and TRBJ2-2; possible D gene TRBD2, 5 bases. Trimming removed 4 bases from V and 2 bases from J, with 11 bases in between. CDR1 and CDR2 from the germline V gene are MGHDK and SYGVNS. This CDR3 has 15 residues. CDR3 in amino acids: CASSVPGTNTGELFF. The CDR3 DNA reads TGTGCCAGCAGTGTTCCGGGAACTAACACCGGGGAGCTGTTTTTT.

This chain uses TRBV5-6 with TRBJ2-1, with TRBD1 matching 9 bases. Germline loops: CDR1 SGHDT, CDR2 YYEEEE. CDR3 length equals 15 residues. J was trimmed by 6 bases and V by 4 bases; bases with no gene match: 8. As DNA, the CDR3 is TGTGCCAGCAGCCTAGGACAGGGGTCGGTCAATGAGCAGTTCTTC. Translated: CASSLGQGSVNEQFF.

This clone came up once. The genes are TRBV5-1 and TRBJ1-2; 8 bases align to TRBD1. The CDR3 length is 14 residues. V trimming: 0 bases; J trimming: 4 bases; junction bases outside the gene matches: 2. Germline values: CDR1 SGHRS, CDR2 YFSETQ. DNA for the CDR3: TGCGCCAGCAGCTTGGGACAGGGGCCCTATGGCTACACCTTC. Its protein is CASSLGQGPYGYTF.